A single sample gave rise to the 30 T cell receptor beta chains below, sequenced in a study of beta chain features in type 1 diabetes. Expressed TCRB transcripts were sequenced, since all the RNA that had been isolated was reverse transcribed. Profiling relied on immunoSEQ multiplex PCR, and the TCRdb table lists in-frame clones only, not all of them. Among around 280,000 clones listed, around 7.3% were seen once. The source material was central memory CD4+ T cells from blood. These receptors were taken from a woman between 18 and 29 years old in good health.

This clone was seen a handful of times. The chain recombines TRBV11-2 with TRBJ2-6; maybe TRBD1 (6 bases). This CDR3 region has 17 residues. With 3 bases removed from V and 0 bases from J, the gap between germline ends came to 12 bases. Germline V lookup: CDR1 SGHAT, CDR2 FQNNGV. Here the CDR3 reads CASSFRDTYSGANVLTF. The CDR3 coding sequence is TGTGCCAGCAGCTTCCGGGACACTTACTCTGGGGCCAACGTCCTGACTTTC. The full variable domain, completed using reference TRBV11-2 and TRBJ2-6, is EAGVAQSPRYKIIEKRQSVAFWCNPISGHATLYWYQQILGQGPKLLIQFQNNGVVDDSQLPKDRFSAERLKGVDSTLKIQPAKLEDSAVYLCASSFRDTYSGANVLTFGAGSRLTVL.

Only a few counts were recorded for this clone. This chain uses TRBV29-1 with TRBJ2-1, with D uncertain. V lost 5 bases and J 5 bases, leaving 13 bases between the germline ends. Looked up from germline, CDR1 is SQVTM and CDR2 is ANQGSEA. This CDR3 comprises 13 residues. The CDR3, as DNA: TGCAGCGTTTCCGTATTGGTGGACAATGAGCAGTTCTTC. Its translation: CSVSVLVDNEQFF.

This clone appeared many times. V is TRBV9 and J is TRBJ2-1; no definite D call. In germline, CDR1 is SGDLS, CDR2 YYNGEE. V was cut by 3 bases and J by 4 bases, with 8 bases left in between. The CDR3 length is 13 residues. CDR3 residues: CASSGQVYNEQFF. CDR3 coding DNA: TGTGCCAGCAGCGGCCAGGTATACAATGAGCAGTTCTTC.

The V call is TRBV7-2, the J call TRBJ2-7, with 10 nucleotides matching TRBD2. Germline CDR1 is SGHTA and CDR2 is FQGNSA. The junction had 15 bases not matched to a gene; V was cut back by 1 base and J by 9 bases. This CDR3 comprises 17 residues. The CDR3 loop is CASSLGWPSGRIVGQYF. Written as DNA, the CDR3 is TGTGCCAGCAGCTTAGGGTGGCCTAGCGGGAGAATTGTGGGGCAGTACTTC.

As DNA, the CDR3 is TGTGCCAGCAGTCTCAGCAGGGGAACTGAAGCTTTCTTT. Protein sequence: CASSLSRGTEAFF. The rearrangement links TRBV28 to TRBJ1-1; D is possibly TRBD1 (6 bases). Between the trimmed V and J ends, which lost 5 bases and 5 bases, there was a span of 12 bases. Germline CDR1 MDHEN, CDR2 SYDVKM. The length of the CDR3 is 13 residues.

The chain employs TRBV11-2 and TRBJ2-3; 9 bases map to TRBD1. The J segment lost 6 bases and the V segment lost 5 bases, leaving 12 bases of the junction unmatched. Per germline, CDR1 SGHAT and CDR2 FQNNGV. The CDR3 has 16 amino acids. The CDR3, as DNA: TGTGCCAGCAGCGCCTCCGGGACAGGGTTTGTGGATACGCAGTATTTT. Protein: CASSASGTGFVDTQYF.

This clone was observed a few times. The chain employs TRBV2 and TRBJ2-3; no reliable D call. This CDR3 contains 13 residues. CDR1 is SNHLY and CDR2 is FYNNEI in the germline V gene. V was shortened by 7 bases and J by 2 bases, with 10 bases between the two germline ends. The DNA of the CDR3 is TGTGCCAGCACACGAACTAACACAGATACGCAGTATTTT. Its translation is CASTRTNTDTQYF.

The chain has TRBV7-2 and TRBJ1-5; D uncertain. Trimming pared 2 bases from V and 10 bases from J, leaving 12 bases between. Germline-derived CDR1 and CDR2 are SGHTA and FQGNSA. This CDR3 has 13 residues. The CDR3 spells CASSLNSGDPQHF. The CDR3 nucleotides read TGTGCCAGCAGCTTAAATTCGGGCGATCCCCAGCATTTT. Full variable domain (remainder filled in from reference TRBV7-2 and TRBJ1-5): GAGVSQSPSNKVTEKGKDVELRCDPISGHTALYWYRQSLGQGLEFLIYFQGNSAPDKSGLPSDRFSAERTGGSVSTLTIQRTQQEDSAVYLCASSLNSGDPQHFGDGTRLSIL.

This chain joins TRBV19 and TRBJ2-5, with TRBD2 matching over 9 bases. The germline CDR1 and CDR2 sequences are LNHDA and SQIVND (reference sequence). The length of the CDR3 is 14 residues. J lost 1 base, V lost 6 bases, and 3 bases had no gene match. The CDR3 DNA reads as TGTGCCAGTAGCCTTAGCGGGGGCCAAGAGACCCAGTACTTC. Residues: CASSLSGGQETQYF.

The J gene is TRBJ2-7, the V gene TRBV9, with D perhaps TRBD1 (7 bases). The CDR3 contains 15 residues. CDR1 is SGDLS, CDR2 YYNGEE, per germline. Trimming took 0 bases from V and 2 from J, leaving 12 bases between them. The CDR3 sequence: CASSVGAGGTYEQYF. In DNA, the CDR3 is TGTGCCAGCAGCGTAGGGGCAGGGGGGACCTACGAGCAGTACTTC. Combining the CDR3 with reference TRBV9 and TRBJ2-7 gives the whole variable domain DSGVTQTPKHLITATGQRVTLRCSPRSGDLSVYWYQQSLDQGLQFLIQYYNGEERAKGNILERFSAQQFPDLHSELNLSSLELGDSALYFCASSVGAGGTYEQYFGPGTRLTVT.

The V gene is TRBV19, the J gene TRBJ2-5, with unresolved D. Trimming cost V 6 bases and J 2 bases, with 13 bases left between them. The CDR3 contains 14 residues. The germline CDR1 and CDR2 sequences are LNHDA and SQIVND (reference sequence). The CDR3 DNA reads TGTGCCAGTAGGGCCTCAGGATCACAAGAGACCCAGTACTTC. As protein: CASRASGSQETQYF.

Only a few counts were recorded for this clone. Other DNA variants within this sample encode the same CDR3. The chain couples TRBV7-9 to TRBJ2-5; possibly TRBD2 for D (5 bases). This CDR3 has 14 amino acids. Germline V gene sequence: CDR1 SEHNR, CDR2 FQNEAQ (reference sequence). V was cut by 1 base and J by 3 bases, with 9 bases left in between. CDR3 nucleotide sequence: TGTGCCAGCAGCTTAGGGGCGGGTAAAGAGACCCAGTACTTC. Its protein is CASSLGAGKETQYF.

This clone occurred many times. This chain joins TRBV16 and TRBJ1-2; D gene uncertain. CDR1 is KGHSY and CDR2 is FQNENV in the germline V gene. V lost 5 bases and J lost 0, with 10 bases in between. This CDR3 comprises 14 residues. CDR3 in amino acids: CASSGSATNYGYTF. CDR3 bases: TGTGCCAGCAGCGGGTCGGCTACTAACTATGGCTACACCTTC.

This clone was found many times. V and J are TRBV18 and TRBJ2-5; TRBD1 matches at 7 bases. Unmatched junction bases numbered 1, after V lost 2 bases and J lost 1 base. The CDR3 contains 14 residues. Germline V gene lookup returns CDR1 KGHSH and CDR2 LQKENI. CDR3 coding DNA: TGTGCCAGCTCACCAGACAGGGTCCAAGAGACCCAGTACTTC. Translating gives CASSPDRVQETQYF. Using reference TRBV18 and TRBJ2-5 for the parts outside the CDR3, the full variable domain is NAGVMQNPRHLVRRRGQEARLRCSPMKGHSHVYWYRQLPEEGLKFMVYLQKENIIDESGMPKERFSAEFPKEGPSILRIQQVVRGDSAAYFCASSPDRVQETQYFGPGTRLLVL.

In this sample, this clone turned up a few times. The chain is built from TRBV28 and TRBJ1-1; D is perhaps TRBD1 (5 bases). The germline V and J ends were trimmed by 7 bases and 5 bases, with 20 bases remaining between them. The germline CDR1 and CDR2 sequences are MDHEN and SYDVKM. The CDR3 is 15 amino acids. The CDR3 region has the DNA TGTGCCAGCACCCTGTCGGGGGGTATTGGTACTGAAGCTTTCTTT. It codes for CASTLSGGIGTEAFF.

This clone appeared a few times. Written as DNA, the CDR3 is TGTGCCAGCAGCCAGGGAGGTAAAAGCGGCTACACCTTC. Its protein product is CASSQGGKSGYTF. The gene calls are TRBV7-2 and TRBJ1-2, with D possibly TRBD1 on 5 matching bases. The ends were cut back, 5 bases at V and 8 bases at J, with 15 bases in the middle. The CDR3 consists of 13 residues. Germline-derived CDR1 and CDR2 are SGHTA and FQGNSA.

This clone turned up a few times. The gene calls are TRBV7-8 and TRBJ2-7; 7 positions match TRBD1. V gave up 4 bases and J gave up 0 bases; unmatched junction bases: 9. In germline, CDR1 is SGHVS, CDR2 FQNEAQ. CDR3 length equals 16 residues. CDR3 loop: CASSSRPGQPSYEQYF. The CDR3 DNA reads TGTGCCAGCAGCTCGCGACCGGGACAGCCCTCCTACGAGCAGTACTTC.

This clone was counted only a few times. V is TRBV29-1 and J is TRBJ1-5, with 8 bases identical to TRBD1. Trimming removed 7 bases from V and 5 bases from J; junction bases left unmatched: 13. The germline V gene encodes CDR1 SQVTM and CDR2 ANQGSEA. The CDR3 consists of 15 residues. CDR3 sequence: CSATVQGGVDQPQHF. CDR3 nucleotide sequence: TGCAGCGCAACAGTACAGGGGGGGGTGGATCAGCCCCAGCATTTT.

This clone occurred many times. The chain uses TRBV27 and TRBJ1-1, with D maybe TRBD1 (5 bases). Germline CDR1 reads MNHEY; CDR2 reads SMNVEV (reference sequence). V gave up 7 bases and J gave up 1 base, with 13 bases separating them. The length of the CDR3 is 14 residues. Here the CDR3 DNA reads TGTGCCAGCACCCCAGCGGGGCCGAACACTGAAGCTTTCTTT. Its translation: CASTPAGPNTEAFF.

The chain is built from TRBV4-2 and TRBJ1-1, with 11 bases identical to TRBD1. CDR1 and CDR2 from the germline V gene are LGHNA and YNFKEQ. This CDR3 region has 14 residues. Trimming removed 4 bases from V and 10 bases from J; junction bases left unmatched: 8. The CDR3 loop reads CASSRGTGGGVAFF. The CDR3 region has the DNA TGTGCCAGCAGCCGCGGGACAGGGGGAGGGGTAGCTTTCTTT.

This clone came up many times. The V call is TRBV4-1, the J call TRBJ1-2; the D is unclear. Deletions cut 0 bases from V and 4 bases from J, with 15 bases between. This CDR3 has 16 residues. Germline CDR1 MGHRA, CDR2 YSYEKL. CDR3 DNA: TGCGCCAGCAGCCAAGATAGAGGCAGACTACCCTATGGCTACACCTTC. This translates into CASSQDRGRLPYGYTF.

The J gene is TRBJ2-1, the V gene TRBV14; 11 bases align to TRBD2. The V gene end was trimmed by 1 base and the J gene end by 4 bases; junction bases not matched to a gene: 0. The CDR3 spans 15 residues. CDR1 is SGHDN, CDR2 FVKESK, per germline. The CDR3 DNA is TGTGCCAGCAGCCAAGCTAGCGGGGGGTACAATGAGCAGTTCTTC. It specifies CASSQASGGYNEQFF.

This clone was observed a handful of times. The V call is TRBV7-2, the J call TRBJ1-5; D is perhaps TRBD1 (5 bases). Trimming stripped 0 bases from V and 6 bases from J, with 9 bases between. This CDR3 is built from 14 residues. Germline lookup yields CDR1 SGHTA and CDR2 FQGNSA. The chain's CDR3 is CASSLAGRFQPQHF. CDR3 coding DNA: TGTGCCAGCAGCTTAGCGGGGCGGTTTCAGCCCCAGCATTTT.

This clone was seen repeatedly, ten times or more. CDR3 amino acids: CASSPSTGGYEQYV. CDR3 DNA sequence: TGTGCCAGCAGCCCCTCGACAGGGGGCTACGAGCAGTACGTC. The V and J genes are TRBV7-2 and TRBJ2-7, with 9 bases identical to TRBD1. Germline assignment: CDR1 SGHTA and CDR2 FQGNSA. With V trimmed by 5 bases and J by 3 bases, 5 bases remained unmatched. The CDR3 contains 14 residues.

This clone was recorded many times. The chain combines TRBV5-6 with TRBJ2-3, with TRBD1 matching 7 bases. CDR3 length equals 14 residues. The V gene's germline CDR1 is SGHDT and CDR2 YYEEEE. The V segment lost 4 bases and the J segment 6 bases; nucleotides outside the gene matches: 8. The CDR3 nucleotides are TGTGCCAGCAGCCACCTGACAGGGTTCGATACGCAGTATTTT. This gives the protein CASSHLTGFDTQYF.

This clone came up a few times. The V call is TRBV6-5, the J call TRBJ2-7; 7 positions agree with TRBD1. The CDR3 is 14 residues long. Germline V lookup: CDR1 MNHEY, CDR2 SVGAGI. Trimming cost V 10 bases and J 0 bases; bases outside gene matches: 9. The CDR3 loop reads CAIRGTDFSYEQYF. The DNA of the CDR3 is TGTGCCATCAGGGGGACAGATTTCTCCTACGAGCAGTACTTC.

V gene TRBV7-9 combines with J gene TRBJ2-3; D is ambiguous. The CDR3 has 12 amino acids. Per the germline V gene, CDR1 is SEHNR and CDR2 is FQNEAQ (reference sequence). With 3 bases removed from V and 7 bases from J, the gap between germline ends came to 8 bases. CDR3 in amino acids: CASSFIGNTQYF. DNA for the CDR3: TGTGCCAGCAGCTTCATCGGTAATACGCAGTATTTT.

The table lists this clone with a few counts. CDR3 in amino acids: CASSLEAYGYTF. As DNA, the CDR3 is TGTGCCAGCAGCTTAGAGGCCTATGGCTACACCTTC. This chain links TRBV7-9 with TRBJ1-2; no clear D gene. Germline V gene lookup returns CDR1 SEHNR and CDR2 FQNEAQ (reference sequence). V dropped 1 base and J dropped 4 bases, with 4 bases sitting between them. This CDR3 region has 12 residues.

This clone was detected a few times. The V and J genes are TRBV5-5 and TRBJ2-5; D possibly corresponds to TRBD1 (5 bases). Germline V gene data show CDR1 as SGHKS and CDR2 as YYEKEE (reference sequence). The germline V and J ends were trimmed by 0 bases and 2 bases, with 8 bases remaining between them. This CDR3 is 14 amino acids long. The CDR3 coding sequence is TGTGCCAGCAGCTTGGCAGGGATTCAAGAGACCCAGTACTTC. Protein product: CASSLAGIQETQYF. Complete variable domain (other parts from reference TRBV5-5 and TRBJ2-5): DAGVTQSPTHLIKTRGQQVTLRCSPISGHKSVSWYQQVLGQGPQFIFQYYEKEERGRGNFPDRFSARQFPNYSSELNVNALLLGDSALYLCASSLAGIQETQYFGPGTRLLVL.

The CDR3 nucleotides read TGTGCCAGCGGATGGACTAGCGGAGATACAGATACGCAGTATTTT. This encodes CASGWTSGDTDTQYF. V and J are TRBV13 and TRBJ2-3, with 10 positions matching TRBD2. V trimming: 8 bases; J trimming: 3 bases; junction bases outside the gene matches: 8. This CDR3 has 15 residues. Germline V CDR1 and CDR2: PRHDT, FYEKMQ (reference sequence).